The 9 T cell receptor beta chains below come from one sample, sequenced in a study of a mutant IDH1 vaccine in newly diagnosed glioma. These receptors' targets are unknown. Profiling relied on immunoSEQ multiplex PCR, and the TCRdb table lists in-frame clones only, not all of them. Of some 30,000 clones in the sample, approximately 87% are singletons; the top ten hold 2.5%. Stated time point: week 23, last vaccination. Every single dose of the vaccine, 300 ug of mutant IDH1 20-mer peptide, came with topical imiquimod. The source was PBMCs, collected from a glioma patient whose treatment included an IDH1 peptide vaccine. Receptors originate from a man in his forties with glioma.

The chain combines TRBV27 with TRBJ1-5; D is unresolved. Looked up from germline, CDR1 is MNHEY and CDR2 is SMNVEV (reference sequence). This CDR3 region has 17 residues. Trimming cost V 4 bases and J 2 bases, with 18 bases left between them. The CDR3 sequence is CASSYRTPLGGNQPQHF. In DNA, the CDR3 is TGTGCCAGCAGTTACCGGACCCCGTTGGGAGGCAATCAGCCCCAGCATTTT.

The gene calls are TRBV6-5 and TRBJ1-4; perhaps TRBD1 as D (6 bases). Germline lookup yields CDR1 MNHEY and CDR2 SVGAGI. The CDR3 spans 15 residues. V dropped 6 bases and J dropped 8 bases, with 19 bases sitting between them. The CDR3, as DNA: TGTGCCAGCAGAGACACAGGGCAACTGTCGGAAAAACTGTTTTTT. Amino acid sequence: CASRDTGQLSEKLFF.

V gene TRBV2 combines with J gene TRBJ1-4, with TRBD1 as a possible D gene (5 bases). Trimming left V 4 bases short and J 5 bases short, with 11 bases between. The CDR3 is made up of 14 amino acids. Per the germline V gene, CDR1 is SNHLY and CDR2 is FYNNEI. This CDR3 reads CASSGGGLNEKLFF. The DNA for the CDR3 is TGTGCCAGCAGTGGGGGGGGATTAAATGAAAAACTGTTTTTT.

The chain employs TRBV6-1 and TRBJ1-6, with a possible D match to TRBD1 (5 bases). This CDR3 region has 14 residues. V was trimmed by 5 bases and J by 10 bases, leaving 15 bases between them. Germline CDR1 reads MNHNS; CDR2 reads SASEGT. CDR3 coding DNA: TGTGCCAGCAGTACCGAGTCAGGGTACTCACCCCTCCACTTT. Residues: CASSTESGYSPLHF.

The chain employs TRBV15 and TRBJ2-7, with 10 bases identical to TRBD2. This CDR3 comprises 15 residues. Germline-derived CDR1 and CDR2 are LNHNV and YYDKDF (reference sequence). V shed 6 bases and J 3 bases; nucleotides not matched to a gene: 8. CDR3 in amino acids: CATRAWTSGNYEQYF. The DNA of the CDR3 is TGTGCCACCAGAGCCTGGACTAGCGGCAACTACGAGCAGTACTTC. Complete variable domain (other parts from reference TRBV15 and TRBJ2-7): DAMVIQNPRYQVTQFGKPVTLSCSQTLNHNVMYWYQQKSSQAPKLLFHYYDKDFNNEADTPDNFQSRRPNTSFCFLDIRSPGLGDTAMYLCATRAWTSGNYEQYFGPGTRLTVT.

The chain is built from TRBV5-1 and TRBJ1-1; tentative D call: TRBD1 (5 bases). The CDR3 contains 14 residues. Trimming shortened V by 2 bases and J by 2 bases, and 10 bases separated the two germline ends. CDR1 is SGHRS and CDR2 is YFSETQ in the germline V gene. Here the CDR3 reads CASSFGGVNTEAFF. The CDR3 DNA reads TGCGCCAGCAGCTTTGGGGGGGTCAACACTGAAGCTTTCTTT.

J is TRBJ2-7 and V is TRBV18; D is possibly TRBD2 (7 bases). There are 18 residues in the CDR3. The ends were cut back, 4 bases at V and 1 base at J, with 23 bases in the middle. Germline V gives CDR1 KGHSH, CDR2 LQKENI. The CDR3 spells CASSLRSDSGDTSYEQYV. CDR3 nucleotide sequence: TGTGCCAGCTCACTCCGCTCGGACAGCGGGGACACATCCTACGAGCAGTACGTC.

The V call is TRBV9, the J call TRBJ1-2; D not certain. Germline values: CDR1 SGDLS, CDR2 YYNGEE. The CDR3 consists of 16 residues. Trimming shortened V by 2 bases and J by 4 bases, and 18 bases separated the two germline ends. The CDR3 spells CASSVSPLTGPYGYTF. The CDR3 region has the DNA TGTGCCAGCAGCGTTTCCCCGCTAACTGGGCCCTATGGCTACACCTTC.

The rearrangement uses TRBV28 and TRBJ1-2; D is unclear. V lost 6 bases, J lost 4 bases, and 12 bases lay in between. The CDR3 spans 13 residues. The germline CDR1 and CDR2 sequences are MDHEN and SYDVKM. In nucleotides, the CDR3 is TGTGCCAGCAGAGGAGGCCGGTTCTATGGCTACACCTTC. It codes for CASRGGRFYGYTF.